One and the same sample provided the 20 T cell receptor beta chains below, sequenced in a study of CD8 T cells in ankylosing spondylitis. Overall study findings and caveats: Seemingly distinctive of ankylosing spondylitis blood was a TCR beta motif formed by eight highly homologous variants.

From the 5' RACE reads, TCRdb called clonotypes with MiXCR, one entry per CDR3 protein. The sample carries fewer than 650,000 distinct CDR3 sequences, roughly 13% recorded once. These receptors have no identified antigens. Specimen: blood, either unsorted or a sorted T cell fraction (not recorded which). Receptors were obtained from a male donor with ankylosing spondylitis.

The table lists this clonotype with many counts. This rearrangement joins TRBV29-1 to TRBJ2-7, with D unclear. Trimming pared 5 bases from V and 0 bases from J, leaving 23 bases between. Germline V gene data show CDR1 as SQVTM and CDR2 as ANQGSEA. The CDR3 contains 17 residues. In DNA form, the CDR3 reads TGCAGCGTTAACAGCGACGTCCACGAAACCCTCTCCTACGAGCAGTACGTC. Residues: CSVNSDVHETLSYEQYV.

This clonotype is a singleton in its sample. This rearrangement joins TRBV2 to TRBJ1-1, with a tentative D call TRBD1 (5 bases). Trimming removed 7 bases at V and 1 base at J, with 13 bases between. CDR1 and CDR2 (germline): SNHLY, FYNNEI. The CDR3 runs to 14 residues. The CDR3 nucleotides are TGTGCCAGCACCGAGACAGCTGGGAACACTGAAGCTTTCTTT. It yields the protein CASTETAGNTEAFF.

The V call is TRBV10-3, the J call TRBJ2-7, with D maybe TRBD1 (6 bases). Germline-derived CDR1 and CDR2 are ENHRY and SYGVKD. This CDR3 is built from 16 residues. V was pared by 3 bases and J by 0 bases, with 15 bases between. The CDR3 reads CAISDQDSSSSYEQYF. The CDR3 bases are TGTGCCATCAGTGATCAGGACAGCTCGAGCTCCTACGAGCAGTACTTC.

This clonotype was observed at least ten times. CDR3 residues: CASSRDRGREQPQHF. The DNA of the CDR3 is TGTGCCAGCAGTCGGGACAGGGGACGCGAGCAGCCCCAGCATTTT. The chain couples TRBV7-2 to TRBJ1-5; 10 bases fit TRBD1. J gave up 7 bases and V 6 bases, and 9 bases lay outside the gene matches. The CDR3 runs to 15 residues. The germline V gene has CDR1 SGHTA and CDR2 FQGNSA.

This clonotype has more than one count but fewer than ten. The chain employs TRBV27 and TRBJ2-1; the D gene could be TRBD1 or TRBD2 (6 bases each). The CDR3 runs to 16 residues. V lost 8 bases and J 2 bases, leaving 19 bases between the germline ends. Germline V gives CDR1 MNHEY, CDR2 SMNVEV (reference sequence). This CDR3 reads CASSPGAGGPYNEQFF. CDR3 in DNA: TGTGCCAGCTCTCCTGGGGCCGGGGGCCCCTACAATGAGCAGTTCTTC.

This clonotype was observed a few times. The CDR3, as DNA: TGTGCCAGCAGCTTACAAAGCGGGAGCCCTACCTACGAGCAGTACGTC. This gives the protein CASSLQSGSPTYEQYV. The chain combines TRBV7-8 with TRBJ2-7; 8 nucleotides line up with TRBD2. The V and J ends lost 2 bases and 2 bases, in that order; junction bases with no gene match: 8. Germline CDR1 and CDR2: SGHVS and FQNEAQ. The CDR3 covers 16 residues.

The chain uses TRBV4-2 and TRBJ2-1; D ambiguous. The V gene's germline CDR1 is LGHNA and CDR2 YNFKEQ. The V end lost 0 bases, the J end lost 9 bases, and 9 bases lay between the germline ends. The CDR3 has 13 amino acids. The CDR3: CASSQENGPEQFF. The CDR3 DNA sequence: TGTGCCAGCAGCCAAGAGAATGGTCCTGAGCAGTTCTTC.

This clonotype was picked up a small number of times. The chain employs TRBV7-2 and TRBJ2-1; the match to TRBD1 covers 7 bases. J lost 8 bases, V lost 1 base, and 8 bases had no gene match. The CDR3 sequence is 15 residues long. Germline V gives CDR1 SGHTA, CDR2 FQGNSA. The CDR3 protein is CASSLGDSLADEQFF. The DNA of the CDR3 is TGTGCCAGCAGCTTAGGGGACAGCCTAGCAGATGAGCAGTTCTTC.

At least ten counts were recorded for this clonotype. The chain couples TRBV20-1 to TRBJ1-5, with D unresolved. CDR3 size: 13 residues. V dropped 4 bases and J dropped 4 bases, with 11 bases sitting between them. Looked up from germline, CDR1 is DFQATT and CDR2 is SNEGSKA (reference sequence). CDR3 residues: CSATAGRNQPQHF. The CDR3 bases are TGCAGTGCTACGGCAGGCCGGAATCAGCCCCAGCATTTT.

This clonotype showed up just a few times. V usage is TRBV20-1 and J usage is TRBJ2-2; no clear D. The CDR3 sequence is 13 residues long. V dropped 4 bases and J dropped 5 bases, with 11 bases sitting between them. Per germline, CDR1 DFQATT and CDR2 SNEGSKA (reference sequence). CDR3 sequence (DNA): TGCAGTGCTAAAAGATCGCAAACCGGGGAGCTGTTTTTT. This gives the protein CSAKRSQTGELFF.

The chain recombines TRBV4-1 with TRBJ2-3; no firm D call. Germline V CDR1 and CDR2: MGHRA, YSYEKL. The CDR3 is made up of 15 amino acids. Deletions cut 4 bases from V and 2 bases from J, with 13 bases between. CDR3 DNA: TGCGCCAGCAGCCCCCTTTCCGGGTTCACAGATACGCAGTATTTT. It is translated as CASSPLSGFTDTQYF.

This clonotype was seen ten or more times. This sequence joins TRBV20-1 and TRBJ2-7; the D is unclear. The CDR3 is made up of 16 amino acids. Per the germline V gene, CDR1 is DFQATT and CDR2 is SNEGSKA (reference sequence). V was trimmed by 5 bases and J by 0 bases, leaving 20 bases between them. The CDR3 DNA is TGCAGTGCTCCAAAGTTACCCCCGGAAGGCTCCTACGAGCAGTACTTC. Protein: CSAPKLPPEGSYEQYF.

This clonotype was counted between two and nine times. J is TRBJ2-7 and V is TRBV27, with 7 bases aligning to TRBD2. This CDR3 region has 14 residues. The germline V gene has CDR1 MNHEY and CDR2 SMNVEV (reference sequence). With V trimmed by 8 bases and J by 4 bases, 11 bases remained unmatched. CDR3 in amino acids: CASSTREGLYEQYF. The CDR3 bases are TGTGCCAGCTCAACTAGGGAGGGACTTTACGAGCAGTACTTC.

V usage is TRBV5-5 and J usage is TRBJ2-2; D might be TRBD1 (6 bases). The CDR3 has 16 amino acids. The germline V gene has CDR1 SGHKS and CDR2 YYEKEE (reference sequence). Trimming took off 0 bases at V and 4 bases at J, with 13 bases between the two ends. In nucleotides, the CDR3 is TGTGCCAGCAGCTTGGTTGGAGGACAGCTCACCGGGGAGCTGTTTTTT. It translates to CASSLVGGQLTGELFF. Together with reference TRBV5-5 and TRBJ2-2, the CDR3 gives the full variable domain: DAGVTQSPTHLIKTRGQQVTLRCSPISGHKSVSWYQQVLGQGPQFIFQYYEKEERGRGNFPDRFSARQFPNYSSELNVNALLLGDSALYLCASSLVGGQLTGELFFGEGSRLTVL.

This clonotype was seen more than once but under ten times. The DNA of the CDR3 is TGTGCCAGCAGCCACGACAGGGTACGCGGCTACACCTTC. Encoded protein: CASSHDRVRGYTF. V is TRBV6-1 and J is TRBJ1-2; 7 bases line up with TRBD1. V lost 6 bases to trimming and J lost 8 bases; unmatched junction nucleotides: 9. Germline CDR1 and CDR2: MNHNS and SASEGT. The CDR3 loop spans 13 amino acids.

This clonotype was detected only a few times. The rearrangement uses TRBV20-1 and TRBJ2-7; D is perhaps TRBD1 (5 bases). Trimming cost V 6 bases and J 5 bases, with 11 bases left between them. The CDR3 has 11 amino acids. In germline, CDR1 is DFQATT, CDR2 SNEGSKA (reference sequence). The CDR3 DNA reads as TGCAGTGCCCAGGACATAAACGAGCAGTACGTC. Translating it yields CSAQDINEQYV.

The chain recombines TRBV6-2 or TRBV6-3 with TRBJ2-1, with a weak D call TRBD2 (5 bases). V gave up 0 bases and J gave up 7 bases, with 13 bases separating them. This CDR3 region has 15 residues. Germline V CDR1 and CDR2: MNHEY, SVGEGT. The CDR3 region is CASSYSGGRANEQFF. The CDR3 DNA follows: TGTGCCAGCAGTTACTCGGGTGGGAGAGCAAATGAGCAGTTCTTC.

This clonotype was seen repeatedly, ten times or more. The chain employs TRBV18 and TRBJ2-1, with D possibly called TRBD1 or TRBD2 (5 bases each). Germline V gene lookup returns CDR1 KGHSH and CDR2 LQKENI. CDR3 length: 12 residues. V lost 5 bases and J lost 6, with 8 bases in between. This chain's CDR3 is CASSKGSNEQFF. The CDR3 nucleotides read TGTGCCAGCTCAAAGGGGAGCAATGAGCAGTTCTTC.

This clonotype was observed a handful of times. The CDR3 region has the DNA TGTGCCAGCAGTGAATCAGGGGCAGCCTACAATGAGCAGTTCTTC. Translating it yields CASSESGAAYNEQFF. The chain uses TRBV2 and TRBJ2-1, with a tentative D call TRBD1 (6 bases). V lost 2 bases, J lost 2 bases, and 10 bases lay in between. The CDR3 has 15 residues. CDR1 is SNHLY and CDR2 is FYNNEI in the germline V gene.

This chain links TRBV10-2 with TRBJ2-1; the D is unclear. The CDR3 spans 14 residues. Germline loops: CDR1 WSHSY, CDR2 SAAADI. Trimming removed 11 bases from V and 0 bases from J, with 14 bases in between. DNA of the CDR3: TGCGCCGCCATAGGCTCCCTCTCCTACAATGAGCAGTTCTTC. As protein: CAAIGSLSYNEQFF.